This T cell receptor (beta chain) was recorded in a study of cytomegalovirus exposure and HLA in healthy donors. As for the study in general: HLA-typed donors were the source of 90 million or so unique TCRs, which an early data release held.

This PCR relied on a set of 60 Vbeta primers and 13 Jbeta primers. TCRdb's copy holds only in-frame clones and misses some; the assay was immunoSEQ multiplex PCR. Of approximately 130,000 clones listed, around four fifths are singletons. Regarding the study as a whole: Being productive about 87% or about 30% of the time was typical of most TCR beta V segments in an earlier analysis.

Notes on this clone: Antigen specificity is unknown.

V was clipped by 4 bases and J by 7 bases; unmatched bases: 5. This CDR3 is built from 15 residues. Germline CDR1 is MGHRA and CDR2 is YSYEKL. The chain uses TRBV4-1 and TRBJ2-2; 11 positions agree with TRBD2. The sequencing sample was made of PBMCs. This clonotype was sampled from a woman aged 50 to 65 in good health and CMV-seropositive. The CDR3 DNA is TGCGCCAGCAGCCGTAGCGGGAGGGCCGGCGGGGAGCTGTTTTTT. This translates into CASSRSGRAGGELFF.